This T cell receptor (beta chain) was recorded in a study of cytomegalovirus exposure and HLA in healthy donors. Regarding this clone: The antigen is not known.

General study points: Further analysis, carried out later, found HLA-associated TCR beta chains more clonally expanded than equally common other chains. Presence/absence analyses treated sequencing depth as roughly uniform across donors. DRB1 showed the most TCR associations and HLA-C the fewest in a later analysis, as rates varied by HLA locus.

Researchers ran the PCR with 60 Vbeta and 13 Jbeta primers. Libraries were prepared by immunoSEQ multiplex PCR; TCRdb keeps only in-frame clonotypes and omits some of them. The sample lists under 200,000 clones, 77% seen once, with 6% to 8% in the top ten. Germline CDR1 and CDR2: SGHTA and FQGNSA. V lost 7 bases, J lost 6 bases, and 21 bases lay in between. This CDR3 spans 15 amino acids. The V call is TRBV7-2, the J call TRBJ1-2; no firm D call. The specimen was PBMCs. This clonotype was sampled from a male donor in good health and CMV-seropositive. The CDR3 bases are TGTGCCAGCACTTTAAACCACCGGGTCGATGATGGCTACACCTTC. This codes for CASTLNHRVDDGYTF.